Listed here are 19 T cell receptor beta chains from one sample, sequenced in a study of cytomegalovirus exposure and HLA in healthy donors. Primers: 60 Vbeta forward and 13 Jbeta reverse. Profiling relied on immunoSEQ multiplex PCR, and the TCRdb table lists in-frame clones only, not all of them. There are approximately 83,000 clones in the sample; more than 75% occur only once, and around 2% lies in the top ten. The sample was PBMCs. The receptors shown here come from a young man in good health and CMV-seronegative.

A few counts support this clone. V and J are TRBV9 and TRBJ1-2; D ambiguous. The CDR3 loop spans 14 amino acids. In germline, CDR1 is SGDLS, CDR2 YYNGEE. Trimming pared 4 bases from V and 7 bases from J, leaving 17 bases between. This chain's CDR3 is CASSSFNTIAGYTF. CDR3 nucleotides: TGTGCCAGCAGCTCCTTCAACACGATTGCTGGCTACACCTTC.

The V and J genes are TRBV10-1 and TRBJ1-2; 7 bases map to TRBD1. The CDR3 runs to 13 residues. Trimming took 6 bases from V and 7 from J; bases not matched to a gene: 8. Looked up from germline, CDR1 is WNHNN and CDR2 is SYGVQD (reference sequence). CDR3: CASSDTGVTGYTF. In nucleotides, the CDR3 is TGCGCCAGCAGCGATACAGGGGTTACTGGCTACACCTTC.

A few counts support this clone. The chain couples TRBV5-4 to TRBJ2-2, with 7 nucleotides matching TRBD1. The germline V gene has CDR1 SGHNT and CDR2 YYREEE (reference sequence). This CDR3 is 15 amino acids long. Trimming took 3 bases from V and 4 from J; bases not matched to a gene: 6. The CDR3 reads CASSSGQKVTGELFF. CDR3 bases: TGTGCCAGCAGCTCGGGACAGAAAGTCACCGGGGAGCTGTTTTTT.

The chain recombines TRBV9 with TRBJ1-2; 7 bases line up with TRBD1. CDR3 length: 16 residues. J gave up 0 bases and V 0 bases, and 5 bases lay outside the gene matches. CDR1 is SGDLS and CDR2 is YYNGEE in the germline V gene. The CDR3 region is CASSVGPGGSNYGYTF. CDR3 bases: TGTGCCAGCAGCGTAGGGCCAGGGGGTTCTAACTATGGCTACACCTTC.

The chain combines TRBV9 with TRBJ1-6; D is ambiguous. Trimming removed 3 bases from V and 8 bases from J, with 12 bases in between. Germline V gene data show CDR1 as SGDLS and CDR2 as YYNGEE. The CDR3 sequence is 14 residues long. DNA of the CDR3: TGTGCCAGCAGCGCCAGTCAACCTTATTCACCCCTCCACTTT. Translation gives CASSASQPYSPLHF.

This chain joins TRBV5-1 and TRBJ1-3; the D is unclear. Trimming pared 4 bases from V and 5 bases from J, leaving 16 bases between. Looked up from germline, CDR1 is SGHRS and CDR2 is YFSETQ. This CDR3 comprises 15 residues. CDR3 bases: TGCGCCAGCAGCCGACGTCCGGGGAACCGAAACACCATATATTTT. This encodes CASSRRPGNRNTIYF.

The genes are TRBV29-1 and TRBJ2-2, with D maybe TRBD2 (5 bases). The ends were cut back, 5 bases at V and 4 bases at J, with 11 bases in the middle. Germline-derived CDR1 and CDR2 are SQVTM and ANQGSEA. The CDR3 runs to 13 residues. CDR3 sequence reads: CSVRGGSTGELFF. The CDR3 nucleotides are TGCAGCGTTAGAGGAGGAAGCACCGGGGAGCTGTTTTTT.

This clone was recorded only once. V gene TRBV27 combines with J gene TRBJ2-7, with 11 bases lining up with TRBD1. Germline V gene lookup returns CDR1 MNHEY and CDR2 SMNVEV (reference sequence). J gave up 5 bases and V 5 bases, and 8 bases lay outside the gene matches. The CDR3 extends over 15 amino acids. The CDR3: CASSDPRTGGHEQYF. CDR3 coding DNA: TGTGCCAGCAGTGACCCTCGGACAGGGGGCCACGAGCAGTACTTC.

This chain links TRBV5-1 with TRBJ2-3; D might be TRBD2 (6 bases). The CDR3 totals 14 residues. V dropped 2 bases and J dropped 2 bases, with 9 bases sitting between them. The germline V gene encodes CDR1 SGHRS and CDR2 YFSETQ. The CDR3 region is CASSFGGITDTQYF. The CDR3 DNA reads as TGCGCCAGCAGCTTCGGAGGGATCACAGATACGCAGTATTTT.

This chain connects TRBV19 to TRBJ2-7; D is uncertain. V lost 5 bases and J lost 7, with 15 bases in between. CDR1 is LNHDA, CDR2 SQIVND, per germline (reference sequence). The CDR3 is 13 residues long. This CDR3 reads CASSPRDPREQYF. Written as DNA, the CDR3 is TGTGCCAGTAGTCCGCGAGATCCCCGGGAGCAGTACTTC.

The V and J genes are TRBV19 and TRBJ1-1, with D perhaps matching TRBD1 (5 bases). Germline CDR1 reads LNHDA; CDR2 reads SQIVND (reference sequence). Trimming cost V 5 bases and J 7 bases, with 11 bases left between them. The CDR3 consists of 12 residues. The CDR3, as DNA: TGTGCCAGTAGTCCGGGACTCCATGAAGCTTTCTTT. This gives the protein CASSPGLHEAFF. Looking up the rest from reference TRBV19 and TRBJ1-1 gives the full variable domain: DGGITQSPKYLFRKEGQNVTLSCEQNLNHDAMYWYRQDPGQGLRLIYYSQIVNDFQKGDIAEGYSVSREKKESFPLTVTSAQKNPTAFYLCASSPGLHEAFFGQGTRLTVV.

The chain carries TRBV7-8 and TRBJ1-1; D is unclear. V lost 4 bases and J lost 10, with 16 bases in between. Germline CDR1 reads SGHVS; CDR2 reads FQNEAQ. This CDR3 has 13 amino acids. CDR3 sequence: CASSSRESGRAFF. CDR3 in DNA: TGTGCCAGCAGCTCTAGGGAATCGGGGAGAGCTTTCTTT.

V usage is TRBV9 and J usage is TRBJ2-7; TRBD2 is a possible D gene (5 bases). CDR1 and CDR2 (germline): SGDLS, YYNGEE. The CDR3 runs to 15 residues. The V end lost 0 bases, the J end lost 2 bases, and 12 bases lay between the germline ends. CDR3 sequence reads: CASSVEASRAYEQYF. The CDR3 DNA follows: TGTGCCAGCAGCGTAGAGGCTAGCCGAGCCTACGAGCAGTACTTC.

The J gene is TRBJ1-4, the V gene TRBV5-1; the match to TRBD1 covers 7 bases. The CDR3 extends over 13 amino acids. The V and J ends lost 7 bases and 2 bases, in that order; junction bases with no gene match: 2. Germline CDR1 and CDR2: SGHRS and YFSETQ. The CDR3 loop reads CASSGQTNEKLFF. CDR3 in DNA: TGCGCCAGCTCGGGACAGACTAATGAAAAACTGTTTTTT.

This clone was seen a single time. V and J are TRBV5-5 and TRBJ1-2; 7 bases agree with TRBD1. The CDR3 sequence is 14 residues long. Germline CDR1 SGHKS, CDR2 YYEKEE (reference sequence). V trimming: 4 bases; J trimming: 6 bases; junction bases outside the gene matches: 9. The CDR3 sequence: CASSRGQQGDGYTF. Written as DNA, the CDR3 is TGTGCCAGCAGCCGGGGACAGCAAGGGGATGGCTACACCTTC.

The chain combines TRBV9 with TRBJ2-7; D gene uncertain. CDR1 and CDR2 from the germline V gene are SGDLS and YYNGEE. This CDR3 comprises 14 residues. Trimming took off 0 bases at V and 6 bases at J, with 13 bases between the two ends. For the CDR3, the DNA is TGTGCCAGCAGCGTAGATCAGGCTAAACGCGAGCAGTACTTC. Translating it yields CASSVDQAKREQYF.

In its sample, this clone is medium-sized (0.01 to 0.1%). The rearrangement uses TRBV7-9 and TRBJ1-6; tentative D call: TRBD1 (6 bases). Germline V lookup: CDR1 SEHNR, CDR2 FQNEAQ (reference sequence). This CDR3 is 17 amino acids long. With 3 bases removed from V and 0 bases from J, the gap between germline ends came to 12 bases. This CDR3 reads CASSFGTDSSYNSPLHF. The CDR3 nucleotides read TGTGCCAGCAGCTTCGGAACGGACAGCTCCTATAATTCACCCCTCCACTTT.

This chain uses TRBV7-7 with TRBJ2-1, with a possible D match to TRBD2 (6 bases). This CDR3 has 15 amino acids. V lost 1 base to trimming and J lost 1 base, with 8 bases between them. The germline CDR1 and CDR2 sequences are SSHAT and FNYEAQ (reference sequence). The CDR3 DNA reads as TGTGCCAGCAGCTTAGGCGGGGCGTCCTACAATGAGCAGTTCTTC. Its protein product is CASSLGGASYNEQFF. Together with reference TRBV7-7 and TRBJ2-1, the CDR3 gives the full variable domain: GAGVSQSPRYKVTKRGQDVTLRCDPISSHATLYWYQQALGQGPEFLTYFNYEAQPDKSGLPSDRFSAERPEGSISTLTIQRTEQRDSAMYRCASSLGGASYNEQFFGPGTRLTVL.

For this clone: The junction shows a germline mismatch at one end, possibly a read error. The chain uses TRBV7-9 and TRBJ2-5; D ambiguous. Germline CDR1 SEHNR, CDR2 FQNEAQ (reference sequence). The CDR3 contains 12 residues. The CDR3 region has the DNA TGTTCCAGCACCCCCGGTCGGGAGACCCAGTACTTC. Translated: CSSTPGRETQYF.